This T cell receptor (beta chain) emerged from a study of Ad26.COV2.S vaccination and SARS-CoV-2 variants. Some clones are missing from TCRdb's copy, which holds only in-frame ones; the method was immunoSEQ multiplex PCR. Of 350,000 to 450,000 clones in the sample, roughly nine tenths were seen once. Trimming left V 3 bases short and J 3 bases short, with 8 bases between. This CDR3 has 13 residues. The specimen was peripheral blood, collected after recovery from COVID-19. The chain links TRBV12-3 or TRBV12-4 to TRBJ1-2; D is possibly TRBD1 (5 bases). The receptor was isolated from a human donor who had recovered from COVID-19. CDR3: CASSFRDDYGYTF. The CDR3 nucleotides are TGTGCCAGCAGTTTCCGGGACGACTATGGCTACACCTTC.